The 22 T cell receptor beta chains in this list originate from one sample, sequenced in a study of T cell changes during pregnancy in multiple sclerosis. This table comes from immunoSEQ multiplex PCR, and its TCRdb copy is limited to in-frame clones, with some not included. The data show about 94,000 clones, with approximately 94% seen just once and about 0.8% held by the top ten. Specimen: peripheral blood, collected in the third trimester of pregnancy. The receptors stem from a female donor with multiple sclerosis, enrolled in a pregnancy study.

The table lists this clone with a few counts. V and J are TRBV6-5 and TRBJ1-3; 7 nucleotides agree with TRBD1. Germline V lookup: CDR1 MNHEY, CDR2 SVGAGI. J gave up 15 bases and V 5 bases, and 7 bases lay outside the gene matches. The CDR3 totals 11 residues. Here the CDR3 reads CASSMGQTTYF. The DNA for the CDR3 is TGTGCCAGCAGTATGGGACAGACTACATATTTT.

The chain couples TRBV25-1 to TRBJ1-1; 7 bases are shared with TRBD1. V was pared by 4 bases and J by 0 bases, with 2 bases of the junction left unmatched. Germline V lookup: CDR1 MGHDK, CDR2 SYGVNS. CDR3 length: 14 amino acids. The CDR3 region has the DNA TGTGCCAGCAGTGTTACAGGGGTGAACACTGAAGCTTTCTTT. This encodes CASSVTGVNTEAFF.

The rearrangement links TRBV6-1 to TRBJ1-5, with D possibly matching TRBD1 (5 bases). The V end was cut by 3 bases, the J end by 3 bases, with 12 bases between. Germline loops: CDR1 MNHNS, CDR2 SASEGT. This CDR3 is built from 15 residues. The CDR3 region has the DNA TGTGCCAGCAGTGAGACCTTCAGGGACAATCAGCCCCAGCATTTT. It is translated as CASSETFRDNQPQHF.

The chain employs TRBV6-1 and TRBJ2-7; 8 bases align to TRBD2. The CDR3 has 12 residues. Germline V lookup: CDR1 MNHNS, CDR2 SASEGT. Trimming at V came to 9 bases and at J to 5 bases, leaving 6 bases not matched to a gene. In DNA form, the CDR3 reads TGTGCCAGACTAGCGGACTTGAACGAGCAGTACTTC. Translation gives CARLADLNEQYF.

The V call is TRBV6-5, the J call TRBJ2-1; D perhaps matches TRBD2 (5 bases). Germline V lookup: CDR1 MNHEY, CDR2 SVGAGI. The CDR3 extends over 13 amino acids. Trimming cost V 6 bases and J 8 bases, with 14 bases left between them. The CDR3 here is CASRFGETDEQFF. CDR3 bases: TGTGCCAGCAGATTCGGGGAGACGGATGAGCAGTTCTTC.

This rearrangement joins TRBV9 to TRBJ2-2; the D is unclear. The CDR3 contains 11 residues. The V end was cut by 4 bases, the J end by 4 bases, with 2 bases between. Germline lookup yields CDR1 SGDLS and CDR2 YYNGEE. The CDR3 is CASSRTGELFF. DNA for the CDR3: TGTGCCAGCAGCCGCACCGGGGAGCTGTTTTTT.

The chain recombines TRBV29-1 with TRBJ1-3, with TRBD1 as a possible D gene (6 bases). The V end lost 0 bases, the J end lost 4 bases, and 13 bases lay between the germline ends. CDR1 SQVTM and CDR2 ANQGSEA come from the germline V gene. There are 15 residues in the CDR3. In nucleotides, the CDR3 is TGCAGCGTTGAAGATCGAGACAGGCCAGGAAACACCATATATTTT. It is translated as CSVEDRDRPGNTIYF.

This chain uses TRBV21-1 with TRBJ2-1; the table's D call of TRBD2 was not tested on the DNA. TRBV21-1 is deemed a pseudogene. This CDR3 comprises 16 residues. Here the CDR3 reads CASSSRLAEIYNEQFF. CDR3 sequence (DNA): TGTGCCAGCAGCTCTCGACTAGCGGAAATCTACAATGAGCAGTTCTTC.

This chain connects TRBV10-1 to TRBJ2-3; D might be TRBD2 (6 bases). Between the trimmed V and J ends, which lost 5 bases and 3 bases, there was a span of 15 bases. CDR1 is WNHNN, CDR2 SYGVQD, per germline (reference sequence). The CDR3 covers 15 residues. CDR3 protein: CASSPGSRKTDTQYF. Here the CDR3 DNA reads TGCGCCAGCAGTCCCGGGAGTCGTAAGACAGATACGCAGTATTTT.

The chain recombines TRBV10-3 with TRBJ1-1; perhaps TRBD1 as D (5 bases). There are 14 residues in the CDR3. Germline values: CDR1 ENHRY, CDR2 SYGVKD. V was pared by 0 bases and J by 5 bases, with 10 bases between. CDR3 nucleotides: TGTGCCATCAGTGAGTCGCAGGGAAATACTGAAGCTTTCTTT. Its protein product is CAISESQGNTEAFF.

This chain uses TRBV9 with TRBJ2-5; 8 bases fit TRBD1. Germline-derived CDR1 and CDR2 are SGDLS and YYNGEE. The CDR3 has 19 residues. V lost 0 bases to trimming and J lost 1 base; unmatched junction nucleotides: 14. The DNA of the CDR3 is TGTGCCAGCAGCGTAGGACCTTCGGGCAGGGGGCAATTCCAAGAGACCCAGTACTTC. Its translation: CASSVGPSGRGQFQETQYF. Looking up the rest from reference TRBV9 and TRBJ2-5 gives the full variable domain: DSGVTQTPKHLITATGQRVTLRCSPRSGDLSVYWYQQSLDQGLQFLIQYYNGEERAKGNILERFSAQQFPDLHSELNLSSLELGDSALYFCASSVGPSGRGQFQETQYFGPGTRLLVL.

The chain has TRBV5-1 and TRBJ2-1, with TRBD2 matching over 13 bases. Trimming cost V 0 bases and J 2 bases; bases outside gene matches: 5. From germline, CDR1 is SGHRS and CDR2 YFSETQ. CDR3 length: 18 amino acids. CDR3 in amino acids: CASSLVFGLAGAYNEQFF. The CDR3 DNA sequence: TGCGCCAGCAGCTTGGTGTTTGGACTAGCGGGAGCCTACAATGAGCAGTTCTTC. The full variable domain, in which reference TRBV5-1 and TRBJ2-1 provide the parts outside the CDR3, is KAGVTQTPRYLIKTRGQQVTLSCSPISGHRSVSWYQQTPGQGLQFLFEYFSETQRNKGNFPGRFSGRQFSNSRSEMNVSTLELGDSALYLCASSLVFGLAGAYNEQFFGPGTRLTVL.

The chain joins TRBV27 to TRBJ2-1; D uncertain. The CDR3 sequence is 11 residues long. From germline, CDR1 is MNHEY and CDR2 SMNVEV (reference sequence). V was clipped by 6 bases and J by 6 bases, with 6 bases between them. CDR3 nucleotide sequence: TGTGCCAGCAGCCGCGGCAATGAGCAGTTCTTC. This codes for CASSRGNEQFF.

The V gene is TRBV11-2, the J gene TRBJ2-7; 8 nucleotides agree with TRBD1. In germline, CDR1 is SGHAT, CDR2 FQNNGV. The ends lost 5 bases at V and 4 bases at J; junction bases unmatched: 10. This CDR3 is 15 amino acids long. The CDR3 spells CASSGETGVTYEQYF. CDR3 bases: TGTGCCAGCAGCGGAGAGACAGGGGTGACTTACGAGCAGTACTTC.

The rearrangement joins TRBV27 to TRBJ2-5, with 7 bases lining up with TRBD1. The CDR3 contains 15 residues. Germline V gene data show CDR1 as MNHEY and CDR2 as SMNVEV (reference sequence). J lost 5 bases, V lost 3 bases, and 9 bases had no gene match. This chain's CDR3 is CASSFTRLQGETQYF. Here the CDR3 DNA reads TGTGCCAGCAGTTTCACCCGGCTACAGGGGGAGACCCAGTACTTC.

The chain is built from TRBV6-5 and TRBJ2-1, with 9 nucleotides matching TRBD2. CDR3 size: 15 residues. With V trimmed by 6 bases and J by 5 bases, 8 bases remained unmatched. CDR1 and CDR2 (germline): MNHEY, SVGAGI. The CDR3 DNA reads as TGTGCCAGCAGGGCAGAAGGACTAGCGAACAATGAGCAGTTCTTC. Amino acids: CASRAEGLANNEQFF.

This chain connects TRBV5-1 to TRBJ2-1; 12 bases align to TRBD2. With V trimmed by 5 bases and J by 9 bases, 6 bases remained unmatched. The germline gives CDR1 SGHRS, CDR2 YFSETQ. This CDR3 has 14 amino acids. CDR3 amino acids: CASRRTSGTFEQFF. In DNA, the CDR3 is TGCGCCAGCAGAAGGACTAGCGGGACCTTTGAGCAGTTCTTC.

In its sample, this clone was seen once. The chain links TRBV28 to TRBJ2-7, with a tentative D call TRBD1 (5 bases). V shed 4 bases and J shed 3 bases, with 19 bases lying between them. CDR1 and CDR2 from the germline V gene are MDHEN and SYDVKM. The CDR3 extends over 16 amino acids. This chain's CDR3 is CASSSNFGRADYEQYF. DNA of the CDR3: TGTGCCAGCAGTTCCAATTTTGGCAGGGCGGACTACGAGCAGTACTTC.

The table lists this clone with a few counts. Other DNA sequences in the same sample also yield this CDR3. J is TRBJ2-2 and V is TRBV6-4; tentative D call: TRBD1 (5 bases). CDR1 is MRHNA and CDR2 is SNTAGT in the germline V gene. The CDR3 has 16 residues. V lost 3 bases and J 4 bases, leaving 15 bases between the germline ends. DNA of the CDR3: TGTGCCAGCAGTGAAAACCCCAGGGTACGCACCGGGGAGCTGTTTTTT. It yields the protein CASSENPRVRTGELFF.

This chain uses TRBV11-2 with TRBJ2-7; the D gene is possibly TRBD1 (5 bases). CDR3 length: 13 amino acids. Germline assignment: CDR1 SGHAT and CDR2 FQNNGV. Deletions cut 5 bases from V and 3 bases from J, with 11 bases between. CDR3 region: CASSDSGSYEQYF. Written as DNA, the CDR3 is TGTGCCAGCAGCGACAGTGGAAGCTACGAGCAGTACTTC.

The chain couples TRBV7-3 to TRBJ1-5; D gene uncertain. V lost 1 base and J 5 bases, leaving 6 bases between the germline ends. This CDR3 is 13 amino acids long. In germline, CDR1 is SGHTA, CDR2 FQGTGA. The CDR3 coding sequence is TGTGCCAGCAGCTTAAGTCCTTATCAGCCCCAGCATTTT. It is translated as CASSLSPYQPQHF.

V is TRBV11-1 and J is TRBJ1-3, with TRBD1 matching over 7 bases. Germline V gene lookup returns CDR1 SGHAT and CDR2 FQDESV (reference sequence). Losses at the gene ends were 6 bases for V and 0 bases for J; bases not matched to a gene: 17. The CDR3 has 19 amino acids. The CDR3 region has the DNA TGTGCCAGCAGTCACAGGGGCCGCTTTATATTAAGCTCTGGAAACACCATATATTTT. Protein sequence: CASSHRGRFILSSGNTIYF.